The clone carrying this TCR beta chain was recorded only once. Its target is not known. The time point denotes: newly diagnosed, previously untreated cHL patient sample. Serving as comparison were PBMCs from newly diagnosed, untreated classical Hodgkin lymphoma, which were sequenced alongside the relapsed/refractory trial patients. This sample is part of a study of PD-1 blockade in classical Hodgkin lymphoma. Data came from immunoSEQ multiplex PCR; TCRdb stores just in-frame clones and leaves some out. The table lists some 70,000 clones, over 90% of them singletons. Points from the study as a whole: Reported findings placed baseline TCR diversity lower in newly diagnosed patients (compared with healthy donors).

Germline CDR1 and CDR2: SGHRS and YFSETQ. Trimming left V 0 bases short and J 4 bases short, with 16 bases between. CDR3 length: 16 amino acids. Sequenced: peripheral blood mononuclear cells (PBMCs). The receptor was derived from a human donor with classical Hodgkin lymphoma. J is TRBJ1-2 and V is TRBV5-1; unclear D gene. CDR3 nucleotides: TGCGCCAGCAGCTTGGGGCCAGACCAACGGGGCTATGGCTACACCTTC. This sequence encodes CASSLGPDQRGYGYTF.